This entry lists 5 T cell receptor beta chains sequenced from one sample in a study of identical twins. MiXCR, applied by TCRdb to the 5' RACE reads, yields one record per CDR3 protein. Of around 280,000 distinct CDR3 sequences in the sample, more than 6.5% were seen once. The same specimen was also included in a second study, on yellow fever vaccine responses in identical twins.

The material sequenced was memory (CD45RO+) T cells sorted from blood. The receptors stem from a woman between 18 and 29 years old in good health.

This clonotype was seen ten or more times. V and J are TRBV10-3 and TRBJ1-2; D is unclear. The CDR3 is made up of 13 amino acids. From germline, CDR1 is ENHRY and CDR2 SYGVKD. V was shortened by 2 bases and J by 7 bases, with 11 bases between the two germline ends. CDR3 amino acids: CAISEPEPPGYTF. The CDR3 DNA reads TGTGCCATCAGTGAGCCAGAGCCTCCTGGCTACACCTTC.

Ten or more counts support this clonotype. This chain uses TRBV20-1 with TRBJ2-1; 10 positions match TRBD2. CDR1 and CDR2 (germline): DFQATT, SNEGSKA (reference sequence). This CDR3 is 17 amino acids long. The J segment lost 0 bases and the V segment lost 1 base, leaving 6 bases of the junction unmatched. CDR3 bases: TGCAGTGCTAGAGGTCGACTAGCGGGTAGCTCCTACAATGAGCAGTTCTTC. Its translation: CSARGRLAGSSYNEQFF.

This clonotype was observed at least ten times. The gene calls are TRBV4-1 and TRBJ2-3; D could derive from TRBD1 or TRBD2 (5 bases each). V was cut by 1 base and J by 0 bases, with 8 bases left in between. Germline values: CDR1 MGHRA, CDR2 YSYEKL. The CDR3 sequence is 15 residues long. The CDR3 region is CASSQVGVSTDTQYF. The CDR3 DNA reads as TGCGCCAGCAGCCAAGTGGGGGTTAGCACAGATACGCAGTATTTT.

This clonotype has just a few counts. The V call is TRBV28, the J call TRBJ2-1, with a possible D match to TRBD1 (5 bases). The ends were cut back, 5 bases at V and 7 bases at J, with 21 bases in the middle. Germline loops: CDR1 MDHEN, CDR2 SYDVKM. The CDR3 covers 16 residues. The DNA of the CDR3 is TGTGCCAGCAGTCCCGCCACAGGAAAAATTCGGAATGAGCAGTTCTTC. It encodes CASSPATGKIRNEQFF. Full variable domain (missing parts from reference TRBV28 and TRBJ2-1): DVKVTQSSRYLVKRTGEKVFLECVQDMDHENMFWYRQDPGLGLRLIYFSYDVKMKEKGDIPEGYSVSREKKERFSLILESASTNQTSMYLCASSPATGKIRNEQFFGPGTRLTVL.

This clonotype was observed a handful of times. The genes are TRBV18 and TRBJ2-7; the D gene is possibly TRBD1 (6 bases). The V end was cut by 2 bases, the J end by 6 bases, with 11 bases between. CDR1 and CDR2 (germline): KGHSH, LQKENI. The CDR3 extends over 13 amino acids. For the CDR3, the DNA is TGTGCCAGCTCACCAGTCAGGGGCGTCGAGCAGTACTTC. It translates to CASSPVRGVEQYF.